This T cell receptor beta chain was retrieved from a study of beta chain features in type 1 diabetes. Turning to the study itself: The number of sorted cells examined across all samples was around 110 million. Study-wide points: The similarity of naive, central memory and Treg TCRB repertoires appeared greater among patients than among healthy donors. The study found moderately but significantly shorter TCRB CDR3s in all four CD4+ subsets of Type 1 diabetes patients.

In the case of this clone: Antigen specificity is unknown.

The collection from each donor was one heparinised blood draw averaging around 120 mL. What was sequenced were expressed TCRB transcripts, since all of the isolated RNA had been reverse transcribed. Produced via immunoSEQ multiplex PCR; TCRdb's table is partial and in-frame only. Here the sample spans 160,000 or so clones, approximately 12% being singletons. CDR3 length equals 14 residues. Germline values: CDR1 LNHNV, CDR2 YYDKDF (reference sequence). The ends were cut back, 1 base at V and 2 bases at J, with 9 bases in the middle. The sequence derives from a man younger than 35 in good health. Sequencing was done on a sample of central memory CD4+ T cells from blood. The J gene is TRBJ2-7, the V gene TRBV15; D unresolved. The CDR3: CATSRAGRTYEQYF. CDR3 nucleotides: TGTGCCACCAGCAGAGCAGGACGGACCTACGAGCAGTACTTC.